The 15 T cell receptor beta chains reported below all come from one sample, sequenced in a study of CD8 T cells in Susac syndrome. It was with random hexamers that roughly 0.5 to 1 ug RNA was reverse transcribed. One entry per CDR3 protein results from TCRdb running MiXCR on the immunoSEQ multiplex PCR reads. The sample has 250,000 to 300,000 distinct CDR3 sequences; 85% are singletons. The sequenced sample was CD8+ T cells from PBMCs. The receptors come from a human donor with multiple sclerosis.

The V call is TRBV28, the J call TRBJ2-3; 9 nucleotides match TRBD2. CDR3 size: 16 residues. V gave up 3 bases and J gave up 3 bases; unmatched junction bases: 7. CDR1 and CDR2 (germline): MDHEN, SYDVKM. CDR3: CASSLTSGSTTDTQYF. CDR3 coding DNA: TGTGCCAGCAGTTTGACTAGCGGAAGTACAACAGATACGCAGTATTTT. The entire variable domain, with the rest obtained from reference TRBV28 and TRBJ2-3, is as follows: DVKVTQSSRYLVKRTGEKVFLECVQDMDHENMFWYRQDPGLGLRLIYFSYDVKMKEKGDIPEGYSVSREKKERFSLILESASTNQTSMYLCASSLTSGSTTDTQYFGPGTRLTVL.

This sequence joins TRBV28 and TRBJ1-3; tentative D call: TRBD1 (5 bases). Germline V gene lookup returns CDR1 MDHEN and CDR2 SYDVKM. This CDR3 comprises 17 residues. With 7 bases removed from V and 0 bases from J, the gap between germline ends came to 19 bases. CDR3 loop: CASNPGRGPNSGNTIYF. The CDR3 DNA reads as TGTGCCAGCAACCCCGGCCGGGGACCTAACTCTGGAAACACCATATATTTT.

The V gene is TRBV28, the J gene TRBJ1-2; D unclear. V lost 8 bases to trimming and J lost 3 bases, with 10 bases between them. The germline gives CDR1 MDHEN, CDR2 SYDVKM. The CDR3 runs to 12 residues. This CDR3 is CASGVTDYGYTF. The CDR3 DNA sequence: TGTGCCAGCGGGGTCACGGACTATGGCTACACCTTC.

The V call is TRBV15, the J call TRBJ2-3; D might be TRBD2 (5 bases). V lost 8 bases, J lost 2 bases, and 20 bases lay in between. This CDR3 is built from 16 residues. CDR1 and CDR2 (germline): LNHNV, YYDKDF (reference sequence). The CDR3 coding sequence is TGTGCCACCGGGCCCCGAGCGGACCTCCCCACAGATACGCAGTATTTT. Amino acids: CATGPRADLPTDTQYF.

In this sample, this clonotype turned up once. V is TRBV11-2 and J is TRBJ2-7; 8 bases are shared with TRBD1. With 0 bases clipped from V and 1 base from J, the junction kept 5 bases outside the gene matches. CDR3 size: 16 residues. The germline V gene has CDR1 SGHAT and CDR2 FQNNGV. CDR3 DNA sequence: TGTGCCAGCAGCTTAGAGGTGACAGGGGTGTCCTACGAGCAGTACTTC. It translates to CASSLEVTGVSYEQYF.

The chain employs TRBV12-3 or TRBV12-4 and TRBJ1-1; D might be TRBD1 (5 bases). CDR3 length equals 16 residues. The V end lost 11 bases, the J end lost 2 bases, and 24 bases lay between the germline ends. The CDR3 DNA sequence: TGTGCCGTCCAGACAGTGCCCATTACATTAAACACTGAAGCTTTCTTT. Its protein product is CAVQTVPITLNTEAFF.

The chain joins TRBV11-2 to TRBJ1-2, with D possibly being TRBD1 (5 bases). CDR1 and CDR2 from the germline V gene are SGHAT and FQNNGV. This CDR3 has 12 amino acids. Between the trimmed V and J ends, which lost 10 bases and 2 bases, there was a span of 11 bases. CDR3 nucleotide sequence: TGTGCCACCTCGGGACGGAACTATGGCTACACCTTC. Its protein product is CATSGRNYGYTF.

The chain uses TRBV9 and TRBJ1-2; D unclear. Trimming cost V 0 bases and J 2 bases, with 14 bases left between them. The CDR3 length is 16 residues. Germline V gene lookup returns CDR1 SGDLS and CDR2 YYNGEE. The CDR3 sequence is CASSVDPPTGNYGYTF. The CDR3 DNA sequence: TGTGCCAGCAGCGTAGACCCCCCGACGGGGAACTATGGCTACACCTTC.

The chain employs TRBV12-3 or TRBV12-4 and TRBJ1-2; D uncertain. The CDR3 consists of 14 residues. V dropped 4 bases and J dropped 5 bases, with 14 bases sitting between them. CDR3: CASSYGAVLYGYTF. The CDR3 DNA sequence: TGTGCCAGCAGTTATGGAGCGGTACTGTATGGCTACACCTTC.

CDR3 in DNA: TGTGCCAGCAGTCTACCCCATAGCGGGGCCTACGAGCAGTACTTC. Its protein is CASSLPHSGAYEQYF. The chain carries TRBV28 and TRBJ2-7, with TRBD2 identical over 8 bases. Germline lookup yields CDR1 MDHEN and CDR2 SYDVKM. CDR3 length: 15 amino acids. V lost 5 bases, J lost 2 bases, and 8 bases stayed unmatched. Looking up the rest from reference TRBV28 and TRBJ2-7 gives the full variable domain: DVKVTQSSRYLVKRTGEKVFLECVQDMDHENMFWYRQDPGLGLRLIYFSYDVKMKEKGDIPEGYSVSREKKERFSLILESASTNQTSMYLCASSLPHSGAYEQYFGPGTRLTVT.

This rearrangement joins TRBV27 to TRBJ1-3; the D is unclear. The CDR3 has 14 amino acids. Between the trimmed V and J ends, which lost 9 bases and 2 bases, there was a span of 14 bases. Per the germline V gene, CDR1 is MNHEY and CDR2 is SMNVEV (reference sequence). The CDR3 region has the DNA TGTGCCAGTGGCCCTCGGACGGCTGGAAACACCATATATTTT. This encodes CASGPRTAGNTIYF.

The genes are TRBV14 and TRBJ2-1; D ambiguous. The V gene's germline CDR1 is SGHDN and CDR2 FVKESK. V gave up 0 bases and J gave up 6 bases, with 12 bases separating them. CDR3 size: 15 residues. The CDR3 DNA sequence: TGTGCCAGCAGCCAAGATTTAAAATGGGGCAATGAGCAGTTCTTC. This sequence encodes CASSQDLKWGNEQFF.

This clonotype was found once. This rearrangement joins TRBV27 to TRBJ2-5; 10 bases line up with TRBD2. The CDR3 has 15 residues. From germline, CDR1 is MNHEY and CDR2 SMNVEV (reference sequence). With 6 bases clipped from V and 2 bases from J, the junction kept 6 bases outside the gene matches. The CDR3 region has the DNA TGTGCCAGCAGCACCACTAGCGGGAAACAAGAGACCCAGTACTTC. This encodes CASSTTSGKQETQYF.

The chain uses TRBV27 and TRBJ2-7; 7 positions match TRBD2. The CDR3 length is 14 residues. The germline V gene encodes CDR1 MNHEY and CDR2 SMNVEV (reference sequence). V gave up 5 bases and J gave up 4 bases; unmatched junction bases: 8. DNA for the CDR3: TGTGCCAGCAGTGTAGCGGGTACTTCTTACGAGCAGTACTTC. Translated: CASSVAGTSYEQYF.

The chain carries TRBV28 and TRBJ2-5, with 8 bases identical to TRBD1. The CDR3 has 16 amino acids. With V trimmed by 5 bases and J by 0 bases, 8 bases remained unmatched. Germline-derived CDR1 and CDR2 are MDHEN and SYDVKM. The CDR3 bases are TGTGCCAGCAGTACGACAGGGGCCCGGTACCAAGAGACCCAGTACTTC. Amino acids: CASSTTGARYQETQYF. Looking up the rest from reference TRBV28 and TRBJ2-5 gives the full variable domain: DVKVTQSSRYLVKRTGEKVFLECVQDMDHENMFWYRQDPGLGLRLIYFSYDVKMKEKGDIPEGYSVSREKKERFSLILESASTNQTSMYLCASSTTGARYQETQYFGPGTRLLVL.